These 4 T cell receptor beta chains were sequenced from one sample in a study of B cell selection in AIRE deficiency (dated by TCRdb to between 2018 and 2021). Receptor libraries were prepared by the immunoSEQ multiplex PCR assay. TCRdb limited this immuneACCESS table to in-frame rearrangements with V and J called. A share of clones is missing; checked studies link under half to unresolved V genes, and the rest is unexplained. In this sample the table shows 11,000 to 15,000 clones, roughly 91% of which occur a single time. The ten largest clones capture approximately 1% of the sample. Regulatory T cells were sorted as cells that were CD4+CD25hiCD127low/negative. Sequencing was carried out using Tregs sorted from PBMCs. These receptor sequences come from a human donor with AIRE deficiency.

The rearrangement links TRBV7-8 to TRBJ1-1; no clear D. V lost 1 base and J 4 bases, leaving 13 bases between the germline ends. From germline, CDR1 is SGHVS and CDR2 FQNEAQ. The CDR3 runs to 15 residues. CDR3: CASSLVLGRFTEAFF. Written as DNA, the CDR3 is TGTGCCAGCAGCTTAGTTTTAGGTCGTTTCACTGAAGCTTTCTTT.

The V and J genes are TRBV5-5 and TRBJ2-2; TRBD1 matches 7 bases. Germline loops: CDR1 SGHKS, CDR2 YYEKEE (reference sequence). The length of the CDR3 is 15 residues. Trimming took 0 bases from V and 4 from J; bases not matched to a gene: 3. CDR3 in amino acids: CASSLGPGGTGELFF. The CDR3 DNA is TGTGCCAGCAGCTTGGGGCCAGGGGGCACCGGGGAGCTGTTTTTT.

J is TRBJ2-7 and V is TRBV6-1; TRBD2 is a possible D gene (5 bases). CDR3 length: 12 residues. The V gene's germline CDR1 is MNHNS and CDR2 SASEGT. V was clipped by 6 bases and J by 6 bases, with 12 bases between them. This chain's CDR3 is CASRRVTAEQYF. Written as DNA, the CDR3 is TGTGCCAGCAGGCGGGTAACGGCCGAGCAGTACTTC.

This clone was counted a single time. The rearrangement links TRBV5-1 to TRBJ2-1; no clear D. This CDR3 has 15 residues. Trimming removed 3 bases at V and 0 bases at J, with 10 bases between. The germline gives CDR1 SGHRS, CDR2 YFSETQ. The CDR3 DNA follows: TGCGCCAGCAGCTCAACTATGAGCTCCTACAATGAGCAGTTCTTC. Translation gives CASSSTMSSYNEQFF.